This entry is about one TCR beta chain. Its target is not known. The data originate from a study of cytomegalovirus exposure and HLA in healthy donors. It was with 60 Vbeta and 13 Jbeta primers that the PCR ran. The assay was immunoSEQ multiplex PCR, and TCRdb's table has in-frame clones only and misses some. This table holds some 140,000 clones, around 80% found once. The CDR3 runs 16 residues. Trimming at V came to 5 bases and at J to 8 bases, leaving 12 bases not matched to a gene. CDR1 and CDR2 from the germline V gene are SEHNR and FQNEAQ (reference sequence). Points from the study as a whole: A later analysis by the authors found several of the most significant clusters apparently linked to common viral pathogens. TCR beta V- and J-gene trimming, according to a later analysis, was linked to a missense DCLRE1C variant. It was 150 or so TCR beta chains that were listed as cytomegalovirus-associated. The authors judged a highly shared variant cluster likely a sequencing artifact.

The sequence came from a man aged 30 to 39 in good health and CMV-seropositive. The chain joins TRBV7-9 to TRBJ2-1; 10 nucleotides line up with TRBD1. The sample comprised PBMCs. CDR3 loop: CASSQSGTGAFHEQFF. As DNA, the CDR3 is TGTGCCAGCAGCCAATCCGGGACAGGGGCTTTTCATGAGCAGTTCTTC.